One and the same sample provided the 11 T cell receptor beta chains below, sequenced in a study of identical twins. TCRdb independently ran MiXCR on the 5' RACE reads; one entry per CDR3 protein. The sample lists around 470,000 distinct CDR3 sequences, about 14% seen once, with roughly 0.5% in the top ten. This same sample was also part of a study on yellow fever vaccine responses in identical twins.

The sequenced sample was CD4+ T cells sorted from blood. The receptor source for this set is a young woman in good health.

The rearrangement uses TRBV28 and TRBJ2-5, with 9 bases lining up with TRBD1. The germline gives CDR1 MDHEN, CDR2 SYDVKM. With 2 bases clipped from V and 7 bases from J, the junction kept 11 bases outside the gene matches. The CDR3 spans 16 residues. CDR3 amino acids: CASSLPLSGTGRTQYF. The CDR3 DNA sequence: TGTGCCAGCAGTTTACCTCTCTCCGGGACAGGGAGGACCCAGTACTTC.

This clonotype occurred many times. V gene TRBV27 combines with J gene TRBJ2-7, with 12 nucleotides matching TRBD2. Germline trimming cut 6 bases from V and 10 bases from J; bases unmatched to any gene: 10. CDR1 and CDR2 (germline): MNHEY, SMNVEV (reference sequence). The CDR3 totals 14 residues. The CDR3 region has the DNA TGTGCCAGCAGCCTGACTAGCGGGAGTCTTATACAGTACTTC. Amino acid sequence: CASSLTSGSLIQYF.

This clonotype has ten or more counts. The chain links TRBV29-1 to TRBJ2-3; D uncertain. The germline V and J ends were trimmed by 6 bases and 5 bases, with 9 bases remaining between them. The CDR3 runs to 11 residues. Germline loops: CDR1 SQVTM, CDR2 ANQGSEA. The CDR3 loop is CSVQIGDTQYF. As DNA, the CDR3 is TGCAGCGTCCAAATAGGAGATACGCAGTATTTT.

The gene calls are TRBV6-1 and TRBJ2-2, with D possibly being TRBD1 (6 bases). The CDR3 runs to 17 residues. CDR1 and CDR2 (germline): MNHNS, SASEGT. Trimming shortened V by 5 bases and J by 0 bases, and 16 bases separated the two germline ends. CDR3 nucleotides: TGTGCCAGCAGTCTCCTGGGGGCAGGGGCGAACACCGGGGAGCTGTTTTTT. Its protein is CASSLLGAGANTGELFF.

This clonotype was counted ten times or more. The genes are TRBV3-1 and TRBJ2-5, with 13 positions matching TRBD2. J gave up 1 base and V 1 base, and 0 bases lay outside the gene matches. CDR3 length equals 16 residues. CDR1 and CDR2 from the germline V gene are LGHDT and YNNKEL (reference sequence). This chain's CDR3 is CASSQGLAGGQETQYF. The CDR3 coding sequence is TGTGCCAGCAGCCAAGGACTAGCGGGAGGCCAAGAGACCCAGTACTTC.

This clonotype has just a few counts. The rearrangement links TRBV9 to TRBJ2-1; 7 bases match TRBD1. CDR1 SGDLS and CDR2 YYNGEE come from the germline V gene. The CDR3 spans 16 residues. The V gene end was trimmed by 3 bases and the J gene end by 4 bases; junction bases not matched to a gene: 10. CDR3 nucleotide sequence: TGTGCCAGCAGCGGTAGCTCGGGGACAGTTTACAATGAGCAGTTCTTC. Encoded protein: CASSGSSGTVYNEQFF.

This clonotype was counted between two and nine times. The chain combines TRBV12-3 or TRBV12-4 with TRBJ2-3; 9 bases are shared with TRBD2. J gave up 4 bases and V 6 bases, and 5 bases lay outside the gene matches. The CDR3 has 14 residues. As DNA, the CDR3 is TGTGCCAGCAGCCGGGGACTAGCCGCAGATACGCAGTATTTT. The encoded protein is CASSRGLAADTQYF.

The chain joins TRBV20-1 to TRBJ2-1, with unresolved D. The V end lost 3 bases, the J end lost 6 bases, and 9 bases lay between the germline ends. This CDR3 comprises 12 residues. Germline V gene data show CDR1 as DFQATT and CDR2 as SNEGSKA (reference sequence). CDR3: CSASQHVNEQFF. The DNA for the CDR3 is TGCAGTGCTAGCCAGCATGTCAATGAGCAGTTCTTC.

This clonotype was picked up a small number of times. The chain couples TRBV29-1 to TRBJ2-1, with D possibly TRBD2 on 6 matching bases. Trimming took off 6 bases at V and 7 bases at J, with 16 bases between the two ends. CDR3 length: 13 amino acids. Germline CDR1 reads SQVTM; CDR2 reads ANQGSEA. The CDR3 DNA is TGCAGCGTGAAGGGACTCCACGGGAATGAGCAGTTCTTC. Its protein is CSVKGLHGNEQFF.

This clonotype has at least ten counts. The chain uses TRBV20-1 and TRBJ2-5; 9 bases are shared with TRBD1. This CDR3 spans 14 amino acids. Germline V gene data show CDR1 as DFQATT and CDR2 as SNEGSKA (reference sequence). Unmatched junction bases numbered 3, after V lost 3 bases and J lost 1 base. The CDR3 protein is CSARRDRVQETQYF. CDR3 in DNA: TGCAGTGCTAGGCGGGACAGGGTCCAAGAGACCCAGTACTTC.

The chain recombines TRBV28 with TRBJ2-1; 9 bases align to TRBD2. J lost 5 bases, V lost 1 base, and 6 bases had no gene match. The germline V gene has CDR1 MDHEN and CDR2 SYDVKM. This CDR3 contains 16 residues. The CDR3 reads CASSLLTSGADNEQFF. The CDR3 nucleotides read TGTGCCAGCAGTTTATTGACTAGCGGAGCCGACAATGAGCAGTTCTTC.